This record covers a single T cell receptor beta chain. This clone was seen a single time. Its antigen remains unidentified. Within one base of it there is no much larger clone, and no base qualities were kept. The donors were healthy, HIV-negative adults who had no recently reported acute infections or vaccinations. All donors were Caucasian adults living in Nashville, Tennessee, USA. CD4+ T cells were enriched by magnetic negative selection, after which naive cells were positively selected on CD45RA and the negative fraction was taken as the memory subset. Blood was obtained by leukapheresis, after which PBMCs were separated by Ficoll-Histopaque density gradient centrifugation and cryopreserved in liquid nitrogen vapor phase. Analytical flow cytometry was used to check the purity and quantity of each magnetically sorted T cell population. Each sorted fraction had its genomic DNA isolated and then quantified by UV absorbance on a Nanodrop 2000c.

This specimen comes from a study of shared clonotypes between healthy human individuals (TCRdb year 2020). For the study in its entirety: The cohort comprised two women and a few men aged 18 to 49 years. Per donor, three plates each were used for CD4 naive and CD4 memory, two for CD8 naive, and one for CD8 memory. The study deeply sequenced blood TCR repertoires of about five healthy adults to estimate repertoire size and the extent of clonotype sharing between individuals. Per donor, leukapheresis produced somewhere between about 0.94 and 9 billion PBMCs. To increase sequencing depth and limit assay-specific biases, TCR repertoire library preparation and sequencing were carried out by different laboratories using diverse techniques. Points the paper makes about the study in general: Pairwise subsampling led to the expectation that sequencing depth would affect the degree of clonotype sharing among donors. Incomplete sequencing was indicated by rarefaction of sorted-subset datasets, despite the large sequencing depth. Larger estimated clonotype richness was generally found for naive subsets than for memory subsets. The genetic and exposure-history diversity represented was limited by the small number of donors. Sampling was limited to blood, and TCR repertoires in tissue likely differ from TCR repertoires in blood. Higher generation probabilities were observed for clonotypes shared by all four sorted-subset donors than for non-shared clonotypes. Sharing across several donors was observed for about 5% of naive CD4, less than 4% of naive CD8, roughly 2.3% of memory CD4, and less than 0.45% of memory CD8 clonotypes.

V gives up 1 base and J gives up 3 bases, and the segment between their germline ends measures 10 bases. The CDR3 runs 14 amino acids, cysteine and phenylalanine included. Kept here is only the CDR3 DNA, which spans 42 bases and is read in frame from base 1. Reading the germline V gene gives CDR1 SGHRS and CDR2 YFSETQ. Using the deep immunoSEQ assay, multiplex PCR amplified TCR CDR3 regions from genomic DNA. For each cell subset, the extracted genomic DNA was distributed evenly across all wells of several immunoSEQ 96-well plates, and each plate served as one replicate. For sorted subsets, 150 to 250 ng genomic DNA, equal to tens of thousands of T cell genomes, was loaded into each replicate PCR. Purified libraries were quantified with a Qubit 3.0 fluorometer, sized on a Bioanalyzer 2100, and re-quantified with the KAPA Library Quantification kit. Each immunoSEQ 96-well plate was sequenced on its own single-read 150-cycle Illumina NextSeq 550 flow cell. The authors processed their data as follows. Because the immunoSEQ output held only junctional sequences and lacked quality scores, the filtering could not match the filtering applied to full-length reads. To assign V/J genes and CDR3, sequences were annotated using PyIR, a Python wrapper for IgBLAST v1.9, with IMGT germline references. Reads with weak V/J assignments (E-value above 1e-6), missing CDR3, stop codons, out-of-frame junctions, or ambiguous translated residues were removed. V3J clonotypes were defined by identical inferred V gene, J gene, and CDR3 amino acid sequence. Percentage overlap between repertoires was calculated by dividing the number of shared unique clonotypes by the size of the smaller repertoire. RTK rarefaction, the Chao1 estimator, and Recon v2.1 estimates of unobserved clonotypes were used to assess repertoire richness. Generation probabilities were computed with OLGA for all TCRbeta clonotypes obtained by the gDNA method from several donors. In its TCRdb copy, this immuneACCESS table keeps in-frame sequences only and misses some clones. Where compared with another copy, unresolved V genes explain less than half of these, and the others have no known cause. V, J and clone size were drawn from that table, and D and trimming were deduced from the DNA. The sample table contains over a million clones; only one count was recorded for roughly 80% of them. Approximately 1.5% of the sample is taken by the ten largest.

Recombination joined TRBV5-1 with TRBJ2-5; a confident D gene designation cannot be given. Source material: memory CD4+ T cells sorted from blood. What this sample's cell subset or site label stands for: CD45RA-negative fraction. This clonotype was sampled from a man aged 18 to 29 in good health. The DNA reads TGCGCCAGCAGCTTGCTACGATGGGAAGAGACCCAGTACTTC. This encodes CASSLLRWEETQYF.